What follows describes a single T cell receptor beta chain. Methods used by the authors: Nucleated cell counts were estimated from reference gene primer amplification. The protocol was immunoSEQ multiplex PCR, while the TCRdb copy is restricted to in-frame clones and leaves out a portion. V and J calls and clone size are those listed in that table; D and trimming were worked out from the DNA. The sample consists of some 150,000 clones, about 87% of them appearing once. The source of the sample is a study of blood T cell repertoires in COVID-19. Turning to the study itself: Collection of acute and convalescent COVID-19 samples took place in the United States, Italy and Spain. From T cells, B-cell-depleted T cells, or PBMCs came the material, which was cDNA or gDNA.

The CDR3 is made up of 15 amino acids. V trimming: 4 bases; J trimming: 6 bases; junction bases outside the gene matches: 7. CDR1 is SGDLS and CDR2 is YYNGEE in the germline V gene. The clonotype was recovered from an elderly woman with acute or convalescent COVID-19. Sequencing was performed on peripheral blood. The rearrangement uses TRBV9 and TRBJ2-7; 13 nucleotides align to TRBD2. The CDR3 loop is CASSPAGLAGVEQYF. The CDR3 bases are TGTGCCAGCAGCCCGGCAGGACTAGCGGGGGTCGAGCAGTACTTC.